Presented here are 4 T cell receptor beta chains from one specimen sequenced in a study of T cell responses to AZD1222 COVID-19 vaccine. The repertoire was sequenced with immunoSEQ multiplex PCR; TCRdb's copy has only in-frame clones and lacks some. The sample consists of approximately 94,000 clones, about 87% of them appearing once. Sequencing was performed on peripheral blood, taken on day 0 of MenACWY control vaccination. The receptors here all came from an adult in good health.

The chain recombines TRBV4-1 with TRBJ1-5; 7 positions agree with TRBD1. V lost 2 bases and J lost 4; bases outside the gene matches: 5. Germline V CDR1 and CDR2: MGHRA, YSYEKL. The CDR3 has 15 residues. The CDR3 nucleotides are TGCGCCAGCAGCCAACCAGGGACAGCGAATCAGCCCCAGCATTTT. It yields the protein CASSQPGTANQPQHF.

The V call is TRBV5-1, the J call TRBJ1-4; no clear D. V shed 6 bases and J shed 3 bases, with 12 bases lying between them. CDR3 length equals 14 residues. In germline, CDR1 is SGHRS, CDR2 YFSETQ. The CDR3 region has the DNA TGCGCCAGCACGAAGGGTGAGGCTAATGAAAAACTGTTTTTT. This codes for CASTKGEANEKLFF. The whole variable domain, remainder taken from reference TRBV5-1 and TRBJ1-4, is KAGVTQTPRYLIKTRGQQVTLSCSPISGHRSVSWYQQTPGQGLQFLFEYFSETQRNKGNFPGRFSGRQFSNSRSEMNVSTLELGDSALYLCASTKGEANEKLFFGSGTQLSVL.

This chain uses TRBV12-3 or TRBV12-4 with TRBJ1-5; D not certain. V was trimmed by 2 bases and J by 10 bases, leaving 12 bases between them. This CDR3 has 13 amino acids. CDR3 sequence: CASSLFPTNPQHF. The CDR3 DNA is TGTGCCAGCAGTTTATTCCCAACTAACCCCCAGCATTTT.

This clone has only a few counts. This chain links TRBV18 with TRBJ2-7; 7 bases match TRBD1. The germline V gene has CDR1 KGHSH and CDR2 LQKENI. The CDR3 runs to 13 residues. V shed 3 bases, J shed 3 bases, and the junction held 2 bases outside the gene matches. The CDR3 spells CASSPGTDYEQYF. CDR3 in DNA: TGTGCCAGCTCACCCGGGACAGACTACGAGCAGTACTTC.